A single sample is the source of the 22 T cell receptor beta chains below, sequenced in a study of blood T cells in healthy people across ages. Combining a sample-barcoded 5' primer with a J-beta primer mix, a second PCR ran for about 7 to 11 cycles. TCRdb reprocessed the 5' RACE reads via MiXCR and lists one record per CDR3 protein. The sample contains around 800,000 distinct CDR3 sequences, 60% to 80% of which appear only once. The sequenced sample consisted of blood. Receptors originate from a man aged 25-45 years in good health.

The V gene is TRBV9, the J gene TRBJ2-3; 9 bases are shared with TRBD1. Germline CDR1 reads SGDLS; CDR2 reads YYNGEE. The V and J ends lost 3 bases and 7 bases, in that order; junction bases with no gene match: 9. CDR3 length equals 15 residues. CDR3 bases: TGTGCCAGCAGCGCGCCGGGACAGGGTATTAATACGCAGTATTTT. It encodes CASSAPGQGINTQYF.

The chain combines TRBV20-1 with TRBJ1-5; D is unresolved. The CDR3 length is 13 residues. V lost 6 bases and J lost 3, with 12 bases in between. Germline CDR1 and CDR2: DFQATT and SNEGSKA (reference sequence). The CDR3: CSADRALNQPQHF. The CDR3 coding sequence is TGCAGTGCGGACCGGGCCCTCAATCAGCCCCAGCATTTT.

CDR3 DNA: TGTGCCAGCAGTACAGCAGTCCACGAGCAGTACTTC. Residues: CASSTAVHEQYF. The chain combines TRBV12-3 or TRBV12-4 with TRBJ2-5; D not resolved. The end of the DNA is better explained by TRBJ2-7, so the J call may be wrong. CDR3 size: 12 residues.

The V call is TRBV4-3, the J call TRBJ2-5, with no clear D. V lost 2 bases and J lost 2, with 15 bases in between. Germline loops: CDR1 LGHNA, CDR2 YSLEER. The CDR3 spans 16 residues. The CDR3 here is CASSQRFAAVQETQYF. The DNA of the CDR3 is TGCGCCAGCAGCCAACGATTTGCGGCGGTACAAGAGACCCAGTACTTC.

The chain carries TRBV11-3 and TRBJ2-7; no clear D gene. The CDR3 covers 14 residues. The V end lost 3 bases, the J end lost 0 bases, and 9 bases lay between the germline ends. Germline-derived CDR1 and CDR2 are SGHNT and YENEEA. In nucleotides, the CDR3 is TGTGCCAGCAGCTTGTCAGAAAGCTCCTACGAGCAGTACTTC. Protein product: CASSLSESSYEQYF.

The chain has TRBV7-9 and TRBJ2-1; 9 bases align to TRBD2. The ends lost 10 bases at V and 2 bases at J; junction bases unmatched: 6. CDR3 length: 14 residues. Germline V gene data show CDR1 as SEHNR and CDR2 as FQNEAQ (reference sequence). CDR3: CATGAGGTYNEQFF. In nucleotides, the CDR3 is TGTGCCACCGGGGCGGGGGGGACCTACAATGAGCAGTTCTTC.

The chain is built from TRBV27 and TRBJ2-3; the D is unclear. Trimming left V 4 bases short and J 3 bases short, with 11 bases between. CDR1 is MNHEY, CDR2 SMNVEV, per germline (reference sequence). The CDR3 has 14 residues. For the CDR3, the DNA is TGTGCCAGCAGTTCTGACTGGGGTACAGATACGCAGTATTTT. It codes for CASSSDWGTDTQYF.

V is TRBV7-9 and J is TRBJ1-5, with D uncertain. Trimming removed 2 bases at V and 0 bases at J, with 14 bases between. The CDR3 has 17 amino acids. Per the germline V gene, CDR1 is SEHNR and CDR2 is FQNEAQ (reference sequence). The CDR3 DNA reads TGTGCCAGCAGCTTAATAGATGGTTGGTATAGCAATCAGCCCCAGCATTTT. This translates into CASSLIDGWYSNQPQHF.

CDR3 protein: CASSPHTSASAQYF. DNA of the CDR3: TGTGCCAGCAGTCCGCATACTAGTGCGAGTGCCCAGTACTTC. The V call is TRBV2, the J call TRBJ2-5, with a possible D match to TRBD2 (5 bases). The CDR3 runs 14 residues. The V end was cut by 5 bases, the J end by 9 bases, with 19 bases between. CDR1 SNHLY and CDR2 FYNNEI come from the germline V gene.

The chain links TRBV9 to TRBJ2-3, with TRBD2 matching 7 bases. The CDR3 is 14 amino acids. Germline CDR1 is SGDLS and CDR2 is YYNGEE. With V trimmed by 6 bases and J by 0 bases, 4 bases remained unmatched. The DNA for the CDR3 is TGTGCCAGCAAGAGCGGGGAGAGCACAGATACGCAGTATTTT. Translated, it gives CASKSGESTDTQYF.

This clonotype was seen only once. The chain joins TRBV6-5 to TRBJ2-1; weak D call: TRBD1 (6 bases). The length of the CDR3 is 14 residues. Per the germline V gene, CDR1 is MNHEY and CDR2 is SVGAGI. Trimming pared 6 bases from V and 3 bases from J, leaving 12 bases between. The chain's CDR3 is CASRGDMVYNEQFF. In nucleotides, the CDR3 is TGTGCCAGCAGGGGGGACATGGTCTACAATGAGCAGTTCTTC.

This clonotype was detected once. The CDR3 sequence is CASSPRGAGDTEAFF. CDR3 sequence (DNA): TGTGCCAGCAGCCCTCGAGGGGCAGGGGACACTGAAGCTTTCTTT. V gene TRBV7-9 combines with J gene TRBJ1-1; possibly TRBD1 for D (6 bases). The length of the CDR3 is 15 residues. Trimming shortened V by 5 bases and J by 3 bases, and 16 bases separated the two germline ends. CDR1 SEHNR and CDR2 FQNEAQ come from the germline V gene (reference sequence).

This clonotype appeared a few times. This rearrangement joins TRBV9 to TRBJ2-7; D is uncertain. In germline, CDR1 is SGDLS, CDR2 YYNGEE. The CDR3 covers 15 residues. The ends were cut back, 0 bases at V and 6 bases at J, with 16 bases in the middle. This CDR3 reads CASSVATAPRGEQYF. DNA for the CDR3: TGTGCCAGCAGCGTAGCTACAGCCCCCCGTGGCGAGCAGTACTTC.

The chain couples TRBV9 to TRBJ2-3, with D tentatively TRBD1 (5 bases). V was clipped by 0 bases and J by 8 bases, with 13 bases between them. CDR3 length: 14 amino acids. Germline V gene lookup returns CDR1 SGDLS and CDR2 YYNGEE. Here the CDR3 reads CASSVAGATGTQYF. In DNA, the CDR3 is TGTGCCAGCAGCGTAGCTGGGGCCACCGGTACGCAGTATTTT.

This clonotype was recorded only once. This chain connects TRBV7-8 to TRBJ1-2, with no clear D. V gave up 2 bases and J gave up 2 bases, with 15 bases separating them. The CDR3 has 16 residues. Looked up from germline, CDR1 is SGHVS and CDR2 is FQNEAQ. In DNA form, the CDR3 reads TGTGCCAGCAGCTTATTGTTGGGAGGGAAAAACTATGGCTACACCTTC. Its translation: CASSLLLGGKNYGYTF.

Many counts were recorded for this clonotype. V usage is TRBV12-3 or TRBV12-4 and J usage is TRBJ2-3; 7 nucleotides agree with TRBD2. The CDR3 is 14 residues long. After removal of 3 bases from V and 1 base from J, the junction contained 1 base not matched to a gene. CDR3 region: CASSLAGGTDTQYF. The CDR3 bases are TGTGCCAGCAGTTTGGCGGGGGGCACAGATACGCAGTATTTT.

J is TRBJ2-5 and V is TRBV5-1; 7 positions agree with TRBD2. This CDR3 contains 13 residues. With 6 bases clipped from V and 1 base from J, the junction kept 3 bases outside the gene matches. Looked up from germline, CDR1 is SGHRS and CDR2 is YFSETQ. The CDR3 loop is CASKASGQETQYF. DNA of the CDR3: TGCGCCAGCAAAGCTAGCGGCCAAGAGACCCAGTACTTC.

This chain connects TRBV6-6 to TRBJ2-7; D possibly corresponds to TRBD1 (5 bases). V lost 5 bases and J lost 3, with 14 bases in between. This CDR3 is 14 amino acids long. In germline, CDR1 is MNHNY, CDR2 SVGAGI (reference sequence). The CDR3 spells CASSRGDSSYEQYF. In nucleotides, the CDR3 is TGTGCCAGCAGTCGAGGTGACAGTAGCTACGAGCAGTACTTC.

This sequence joins TRBV6-5 and TRBJ2-5, with 12 nucleotides matching TRBD2. Per germline, CDR1 MNHEY and CDR2 SVGAGI. With 6 bases clipped from V and 9 bases from J, the junction kept 5 bases outside the gene matches. The CDR3 length is 13 residues. CDR3 nucleotides: TGTGCCAGCAGGAGACTAGCGGGGGAGGCCCAGTACTTC. It codes for CASRRLAGEAQYF.

A few counts support this clonotype. The chain has TRBV28 and TRBJ2-1; the D gene could be TRBD1 or TRBD2 (5 bases each). The CDR3 has 14 amino acids. V was pared by 5 bases and J by 4 bases, with 12 bases between. Germline CDR1 reads MDHEN; CDR2 reads SYDVKM. CDR3 nucleotide sequence: TGTGCCAGCAGTCACCGGGACGGTTACAATGAGCAGTTCTTC. Its translation is CASSHRDGYNEQFF.

This clonotype was detected a few times. The rearrangement uses TRBV7-2 and TRBJ2-1; either TRBD1 or TRBD2 may fit D (6 bases each). This CDR3 region has 15 residues. V was shortened by 5 bases and J by 4 bases, with 15 bases between the two germline ends. Germline lookup yields CDR1 SGHTA and CDR2 FQGNSA. The CDR3 sequence is CASSPAAGTYNEQFF. The CDR3 DNA sequence: TGTGCCAGCAGCCCCGCGGCGGGGACATACAATGAGCAGTTCTTC.

This chain connects TRBV6-1 to TRBJ1-5, with a possible D match to TRBD1 (6 bases). Germline loops: CDR1 MNHNS, CDR2 SASEGT. Trimming pared 5 bases from V and 3 bases from J, leaving 14 bases between. The CDR3 loop spans 15 amino acids. CDR3 nucleotide sequence: TGTGCCAGCAGTCCTCTGGGGGCGATCAATCAGCCCCAGCATTTT. As protein: CASSPLGAINQPQHF.